The 22 T cell receptor beta chains listed next were all sequenced from one sample in a study of T cells in Graves' hyperthyroidism and ophthalmopathy. RNA transcripts provided the source from which TCR beta CDR3 regions were amplified. HTBI primers drove first-round RT-PCR of the TCR CDR3. TCRdb called the multiplex PCR reads again in MiXCR, with one record for every CDR3 protein. The sample holds approximately 700,000 distinct CDR3 sequences; roughly 15% are singletons and the top ten take about 8.4%. The sequenced sample was blood. These receptor sequences come from a man in his late teens or twenties with Graves' hyperthyroidism.

V is TRBV10-3 and J is TRBJ2-1; D perhaps matches TRBD1 (6 bases). This CDR3 has 12 residues. Trimming shortened V by 7 bases and J by 3 bases, and 7 bases separated the two germline ends. Per germline, CDR1 ENHRY and CDR2 SYGVKD. The CDR3 protein is CAIKGDYNEQFF. The CDR3 DNA follows: TGTGCCATCAAGGGGGACTACAATGAGCAGTTCTTC.

This clonotype was seen only a few times. V gene TRBV6-1 combines with J gene TRBJ2-1; D is unclear. CDR1 is MNHNS and CDR2 is SASEGT in the germline V gene. This CDR3 has 14 amino acids. Trimming stripped 6 bases from V and 2 bases from J, with 11 bases between. CDR3 nucleotides: TGTGCCAGCAGACCCCTGGACCCCTACAATGAGCAGTTCTTC. It encodes CASRPLDPYNEQFF.

This clonotype was found many times. The J gene is TRBJ2-1, the V gene TRBV20-1, with TRBD2 identical over 7 bases. The CDR3 covers 14 residues. Germline lookup yields CDR1 DFQATT and CDR2 SNEGSKA (reference sequence). The V gene end was trimmed by 6 bases and the J gene end by 4 bases; junction bases not matched to a gene: 9. DNA for the CDR3: TGCAGTGCAGAAAGCGGGACCTCATACAATGAGCAGTTCTTC. Its translation: CSAESGTSYNEQFF.

This chain uses TRBV6-5 with TRBJ2-7; 10 bases are shared with TRBD1. The V gene's germline CDR1 is MNHEY and CDR2 SVGAGI. With 0 bases clipped from V and 5 bases from J, the junction kept 10 bases outside the gene matches. This CDR3 has 17 amino acids. Here the CDR3 DNA reads TGTGCCAGCAGTTACTCGATGCGACAGGGGGCGTTGCACGAGCAGTACTTC. It is translated as CASSYSMRQGALHEQYF.

This clonotype was recorded many times. The chain has TRBV28 and TRBJ1-2; 10 nucleotides match TRBD1. This CDR3 has 16 amino acids. V shed 3 bases and J 0 bases; nucleotides not matched to a gene: 4. CDR1 and CDR2 from the germline V gene are MDHEN and SYDVKM. The CDR3 is CASSFLGQGANYGYTF. CDR3 in DNA: TGTGCCAGCAGTTTTCTCGGACAGGGGGCTAACTATGGCTACACCTTC.

This clonotype was counted a few times. V is TRBV7-3 and J is TRBJ2-1, with TRBD2 matching 8 bases. With 5 bases clipped from V and 3 bases from J, the junction kept 15 bases outside the gene matches. Germline lookup yields CDR1 SGHTA and CDR2 FQGTGA. The CDR3 sequence is 18 residues long. CDR3 coding DNA: TGTGCCAGCAGCCCAAACGCCGCGGGCGGGAGGTTCTACAATGAGCAGTTCTTC. Its translation is CASSPNAAGGRFYNEQFF.

The sample holds a few counts of this clonotype. The rearrangement uses TRBV5-4 and TRBJ2-7; D remains ambiguous. This CDR3 is 14 amino acids long. The V gene's germline CDR1 is SGHNT and CDR2 YYREEE (reference sequence). Trimming took 5 bases from V and 0 from J, leaving 12 bases between them. This CDR3 is CASRTDKFSYEQYF. The CDR3 region has the DNA TGTGCCAGCAGGACGGATAAGTTCTCCTACGAGCAGTACTTC.

Many counts were recorded for this clonotype. This chain connects TRBV28 to TRBJ1-1; 7 bases match TRBD1. V was clipped by 5 bases and J by 4 bases; unmatched bases: 13. Germline CDR1 MDHEN, CDR2 SYDVKM. The CDR3 consists of 16 residues. CDR3 DNA sequence: TGTGCCAGCAGTGGATGGACAGGTCGGCGTCCCACTGAAGCTTTCTTT. This encodes CASSGWTGRRPTEAFF.

This clonotype was seen a few times. The rearrangement joins TRBV19 to TRBJ2-5, with TRBD1 matching over 12 bases. The V segment lost 6 bases and the J segment 5 bases; nucleotides outside the gene matches: 10. The CDR3 runs 16 residues. Germline V gene lookup returns CDR1 LNHDA and CDR2 SQIVND (reference sequence). CDR3 in DNA: TGTGCCAGTAGCCGGGACAGGGGGCGCGTTACGGAGACCCAGTACTTC. Translation gives CASSRDRGRVTETQYF.

This sequence joins TRBV6-5 and TRBJ1-2; D gene uncertain. The CDR3 contains 12 residues. Germline CDR1 reads MNHEY; CDR2 reads SVGAGI. V was trimmed by 0 bases and J by 5 bases, leaving 4 bases between them. The CDR3 spells CASSYSSYGYTF. Here the CDR3 DNA reads TGTGCCAGCAGTTACTCGAGTTATGGCTACACCTTC.

The chain combines TRBV7-3 with TRBJ2-1; 10 bases match TRBD2. The CDR3 totals 16 residues. Per the germline V gene, CDR1 is SGHTA and CDR2 is FQGTGA. Trimming at V came to 0 bases and at J to 8 bases, leaving 7 bases not matched to a gene. The CDR3 DNA sequence: TGTGCCAGCAGCTTAACCCGGACTAGCGGAACGGATGAGCAGTTCTTC. Its protein is CASSLTRTSGTDEQFF.

This chain uses TRBV27 with TRBJ2-2; D remains ambiguous. Trimming left V 8 bases short and J 8 bases short, with 18 bases between. This CDR3 has 14 amino acids. Per germline, CDR1 MNHEY and CDR2 SMNVEV (reference sequence). CDR3 sequence reads: CASCSTSPPGELFF. The CDR3 DNA reads TGTGCCAGCTGCTCCACCTCTCCGCCTGGGGAGCTGTTTTTT.

This clonotype was counted ten times or more. V and J are TRBV11-3 and TRBJ2-1; D is perhaps TRBD1 (6 bases). CDR1 SGHNT and CDR2 YENEEA come from the germline V gene. Trimming took 1 base from V and 7 from J, leaving 14 bases between them. This CDR3 comprises 15 residues. This CDR3 is CASSLAPGARNEQFF. The CDR3 DNA reads as TGTGCCAGCAGCTTAGCCCCAGGGGCCAGGAATGAGCAGTTCTTC.

In this sample, this clonotype turned up many times. The chain is built from TRBV6-1 and TRBJ1-1; no clear D gene. The germline CDR1 and CDR2 sequences are MNHNS and SASEGT. The CDR3 loop spans 14 amino acids. Trimming left V 5 bases short and J 4 bases short, with 14 bases between. The CDR3 bases are TGTGCCAGCAGTTCCTGGGTTCGGGCCACTGAAGCTTTCTTT. Residues: CASSSWVRATEAFF.

This clonotype showed up many times. Relative to the germline gene, one junction end is altered; a read error may explain this. The chain joins TRBV18 to TRBJ2-2, with TRBD1 as a possible D gene (6 bases). There are 16 residues in the CDR3. Germline CDR1 is KGHSH and CDR2 is LQKENI. For the CDR3, the DNA is TGTGCCAGCGCCAGTGATGGGACATCGAAGACCGGGGAGCTGTTTTTT. Amino acids: CASASDGTSKTGELFF.

J is TRBJ2-2 and V is TRBV27, with 9 nucleotides matching TRBD2. V was pared by 3 bases and J by 4 bases, with 3 bases of the junction left unmatched. The germline V gene has CDR1 MNHEY and CDR2 SMNVEV (reference sequence). The CDR3 spans 15 residues. CDR3 residues: CASSLFSGSTGELFF. CDR3 DNA: TGTGCCAGCAGTTTGTTTAGCGGGAGCACCGGGGAGCTGTTTTTT.

This clonotype was counted many times. The chain combines TRBV28 with TRBJ2-7, with a possible D match to TRBD2 (6 bases). The germline V gene encodes CDR1 MDHEN and CDR2 SYDVKM. V was shortened by 6 bases and J by 5 bases, with 14 bases between the two germline ends. This CDR3 has 13 amino acids. The CDR3 reads CASSRPGDDEQYF. DNA of the CDR3: TGTGCCAGCAGCCGGCCGGGAGACGACGAGCAGTACTTC.

Comments on this clonotype: Sequence at one end of the junction differs from germline and may be a read error. V gene TRBV7-9 combines with J gene TRBJ2-5; maybe TRBD2 (7 bases). The V gene's germline CDR1 is SEHNR and CDR2 FQNEAQ (reference sequence). This CDR3 spans 16 amino acids. CDR3 DNA: TGTGCCAGCAGCTTGAGAGGGGGAGGGCAACGAGAGGCCCAGTACTTC. Translated, it gives CASSLRGGGQREAQYF.

The chain uses TRBV9 and TRBJ2-7; 7 bases are a match to TRBD1. The V gene end was trimmed by 2 bases and the J gene end by 0 bases; junction bases not matched to a gene: 8. CDR1 SGDLS and CDR2 YYNGEE come from the germline V gene. CDR3 length: 16 residues. This CDR3 reads CASSVTDRASSYEQYF. The CDR3 DNA sequence: TGTGCCAGCAGCGTGACTGACAGGGCCTCCTCCTACGAGCAGTACTTC.

This rearrangement joins TRBV29-1 to TRBJ2-2; D may be TRBD1 (6 bases). Germline lookup yields CDR1 SQVTM and CDR2 ANQGSEA. CDR3 length: 13 amino acids. With 6 bases removed from V and 3 bases from J, the gap between germline ends came to 11 bases. CDR3 DNA: TGCAGCGTGGCAGGACAGTACACCGGGGAGCTGTTTTTT. This gives the protein CSVAGQYTGELFF.

On this clonotype: The CDR3 ends on some other residue instead of the conserved phenylalanine or tryptophan, so this is likely a read error. This rearrangement joins TRBV5-1 to TRBJ2-3, with TRBD1 as a possible D gene (6 bases). In germline, CDR1 is SGHRS, CDR2 YFSETQ. The V gene lost 0 bases and the J gene lost 5 bases, with 10 bases spanning the gap. The CDR3 length is 14 residues. The CDR3 DNA follows: TGCGCCAGCAGCTTGGCAGGGGCGGAAGATACGCAGTATTCT. Its translation is CASSLAGAEDTQYS.

The rearrangement uses TRBV4-1 and TRBJ2-2; TRBD2 matches 7 bases. Trimming took 0 bases from V and 2 from J; bases not matched to a gene: 3. Germline CDR1 and CDR2: MGHRA and YSYEKL. There are 16 residues in the CDR3. The CDR3 is CASSQDTSENTGELFF. In DNA form, the CDR3 reads TGCGCCAGCAGCCAAGACACTAGCGAAAACACCGGGGAGCTGTTTTTT.